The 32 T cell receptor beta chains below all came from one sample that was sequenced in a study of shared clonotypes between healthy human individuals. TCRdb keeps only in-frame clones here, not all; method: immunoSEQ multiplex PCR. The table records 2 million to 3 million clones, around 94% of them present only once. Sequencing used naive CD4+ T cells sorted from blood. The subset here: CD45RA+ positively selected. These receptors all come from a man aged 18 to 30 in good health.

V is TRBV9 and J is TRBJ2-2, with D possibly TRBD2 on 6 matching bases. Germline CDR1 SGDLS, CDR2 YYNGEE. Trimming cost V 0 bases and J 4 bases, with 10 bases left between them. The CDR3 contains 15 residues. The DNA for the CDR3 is TGTGCCAGCAGCGTAGGGCTAGCGTTCACCGGGGAGCTGTTTTTT. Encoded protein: CASSVGLAFTGELFF.

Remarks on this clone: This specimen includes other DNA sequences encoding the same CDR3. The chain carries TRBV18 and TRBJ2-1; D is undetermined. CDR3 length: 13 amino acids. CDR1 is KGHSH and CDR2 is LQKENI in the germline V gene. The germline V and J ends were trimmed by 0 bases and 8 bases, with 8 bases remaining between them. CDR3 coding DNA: TGTGCCAGCTCACCACCCTCCGTCGATGAGCAGTTCTTC. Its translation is CASSPPSVDEQFF.

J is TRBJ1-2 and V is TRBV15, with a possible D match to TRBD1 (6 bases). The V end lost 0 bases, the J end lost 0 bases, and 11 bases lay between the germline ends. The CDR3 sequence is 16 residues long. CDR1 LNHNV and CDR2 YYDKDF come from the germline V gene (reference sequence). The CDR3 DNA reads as TGTGCCACCAGCAGAGAAGGAGGGGGGTCTAACTATGGCTACACCTTC. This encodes CATSREGGGSNYGYTF.

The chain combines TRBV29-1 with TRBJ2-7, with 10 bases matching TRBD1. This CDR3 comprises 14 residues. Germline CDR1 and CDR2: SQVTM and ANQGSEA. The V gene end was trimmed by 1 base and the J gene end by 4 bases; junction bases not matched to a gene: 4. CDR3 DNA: TGCAGCGTTGAAGGGGCGGGACAGGGGTACGAGCAGTACTTC. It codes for CSVEGAGQGYEQYF.

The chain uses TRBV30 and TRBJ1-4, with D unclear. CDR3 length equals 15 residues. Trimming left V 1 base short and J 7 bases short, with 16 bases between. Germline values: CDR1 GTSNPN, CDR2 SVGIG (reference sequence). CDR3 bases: TGTGCCTGGAGTGGGAAGGCGTTGTCCCCTGAAAAACTGTTTTTT. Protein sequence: CAWSGKALSPEKLFF.

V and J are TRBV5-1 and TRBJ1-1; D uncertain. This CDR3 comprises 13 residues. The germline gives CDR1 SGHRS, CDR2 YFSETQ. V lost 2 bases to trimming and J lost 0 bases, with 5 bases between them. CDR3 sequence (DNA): TGCGCCAGCAGCTTCAACCTGAACACTGAAGCTTTCTTT. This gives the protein CASSFNLNTEAFF.

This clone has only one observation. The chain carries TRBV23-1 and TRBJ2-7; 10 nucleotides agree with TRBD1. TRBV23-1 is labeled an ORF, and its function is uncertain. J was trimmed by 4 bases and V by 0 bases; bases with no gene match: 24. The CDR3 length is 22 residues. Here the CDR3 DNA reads TGCGCCAGCAGTCAATCCCAGGGTCCTTTTACTTCCCGGGACAGGGGAGTGTACGAGCAGTACTTC. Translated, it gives CASSQSQGPFTSRDRGVYEQYF.

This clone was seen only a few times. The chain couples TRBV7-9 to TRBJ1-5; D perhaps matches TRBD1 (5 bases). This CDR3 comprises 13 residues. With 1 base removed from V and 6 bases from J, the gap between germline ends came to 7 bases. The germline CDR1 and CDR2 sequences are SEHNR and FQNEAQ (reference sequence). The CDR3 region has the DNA TGTGCCAGCAGCTTAGAGGGGACTCAGCCCCAGCATTTT. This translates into CASSLEGTQPQHF.

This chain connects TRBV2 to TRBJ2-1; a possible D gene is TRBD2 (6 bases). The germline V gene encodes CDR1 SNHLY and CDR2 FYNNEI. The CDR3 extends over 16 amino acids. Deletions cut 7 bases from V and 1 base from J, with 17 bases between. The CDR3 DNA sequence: TGTGCCAGCACCCCTCAGAGTGGGGGGTCCTACAATGAGCAGTTCTTC. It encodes CASTPQSGGSYNEQFF.

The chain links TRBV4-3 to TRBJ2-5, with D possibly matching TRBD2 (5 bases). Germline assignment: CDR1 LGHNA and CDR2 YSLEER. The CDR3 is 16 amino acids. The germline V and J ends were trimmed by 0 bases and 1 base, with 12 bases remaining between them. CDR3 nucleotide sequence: TGCGCCAGCAGCCAAGACGGGCGGGTCCCCCAAGAGACCCAGTACTTC. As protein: CASSQDGRVPQETQYF.

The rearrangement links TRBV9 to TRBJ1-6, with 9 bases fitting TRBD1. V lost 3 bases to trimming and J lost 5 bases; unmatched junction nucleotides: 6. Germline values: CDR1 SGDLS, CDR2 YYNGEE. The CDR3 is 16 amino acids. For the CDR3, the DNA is TGTGCCAGCAGCGCGACACAGGGGGCACATAATTCACCCCTCCACTTT. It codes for CASSATQGAHNSPLHF. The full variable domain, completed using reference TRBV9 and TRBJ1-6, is DSGVTQTPKHLITATGQRVTLRCSPRSGDLSVYWYQQSLDQGLQFLIQYYNGEERAKGNILERFSAQQFPDLHSELNLSSLELGDSALYFCASSATQGAHNSPLHFGNGTRLTVT.

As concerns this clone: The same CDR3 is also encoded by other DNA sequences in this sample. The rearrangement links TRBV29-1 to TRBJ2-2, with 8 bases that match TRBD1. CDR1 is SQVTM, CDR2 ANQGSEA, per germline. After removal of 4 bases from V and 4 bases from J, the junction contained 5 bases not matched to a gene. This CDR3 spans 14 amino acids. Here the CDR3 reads CSVGQGAGTGELFF. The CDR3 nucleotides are TGCAGCGTTGGGCAGGGGGCTGGCACCGGGGAGCTGTTTTTT.

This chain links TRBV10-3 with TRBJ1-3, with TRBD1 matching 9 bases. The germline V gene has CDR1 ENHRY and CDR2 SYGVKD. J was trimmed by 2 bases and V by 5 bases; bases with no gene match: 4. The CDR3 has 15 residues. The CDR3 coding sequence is TGTGCCATCAGTTTAGGACAGGGGACTGGAAACACCATATATTTT. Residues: CAISLGQGTGNTIYF.

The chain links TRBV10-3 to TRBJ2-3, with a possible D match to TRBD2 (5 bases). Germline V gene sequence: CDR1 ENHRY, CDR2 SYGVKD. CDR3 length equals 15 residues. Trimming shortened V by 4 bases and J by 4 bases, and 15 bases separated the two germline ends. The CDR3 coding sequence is TGTGCCATCAGTGCCTCTAGCTCTAAGGCAGATACGCAGTATTTT. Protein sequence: CAISASSSKADTQYF.

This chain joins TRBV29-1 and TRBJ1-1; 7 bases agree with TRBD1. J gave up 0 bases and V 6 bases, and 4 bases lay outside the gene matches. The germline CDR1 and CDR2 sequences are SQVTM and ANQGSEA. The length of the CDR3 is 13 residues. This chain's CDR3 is CSVQGVLNTEAFF. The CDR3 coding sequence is TGCAGCGTCCAGGGGGTTTTGAACACTGAAGCTTTCTTT.

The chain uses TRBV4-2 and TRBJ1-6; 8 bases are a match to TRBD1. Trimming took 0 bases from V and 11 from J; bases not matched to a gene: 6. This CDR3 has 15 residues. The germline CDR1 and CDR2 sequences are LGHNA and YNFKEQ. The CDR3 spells CASSQETGGLTPLHF. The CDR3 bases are TGTGCCAGCAGCCAAGAAACAGGGGGATTGACACCCCTCCACTTT.

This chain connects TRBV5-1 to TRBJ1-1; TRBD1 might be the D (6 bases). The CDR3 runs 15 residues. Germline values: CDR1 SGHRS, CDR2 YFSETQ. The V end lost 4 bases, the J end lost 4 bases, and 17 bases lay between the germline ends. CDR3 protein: CASSAGGGFGTEAFF. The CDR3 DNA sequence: TGCGCCAGCAGCGCGGGCGGGGGCTTCGGCACTGAAGCTTTCTTT.

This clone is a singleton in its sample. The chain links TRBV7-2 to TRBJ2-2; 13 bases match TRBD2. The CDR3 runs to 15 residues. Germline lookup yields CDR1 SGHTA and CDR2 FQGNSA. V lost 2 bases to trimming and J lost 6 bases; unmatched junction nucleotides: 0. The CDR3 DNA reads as TGTGCCAGCAGCTTAACTAGCGGGGGGGCCGGGGAGCTGTTTTTT. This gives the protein CASSLTSGGAGELFF.

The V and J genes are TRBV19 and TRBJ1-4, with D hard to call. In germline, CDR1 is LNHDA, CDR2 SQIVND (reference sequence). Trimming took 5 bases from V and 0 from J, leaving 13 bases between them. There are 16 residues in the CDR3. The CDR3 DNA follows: TGTGCCAGTAGTTCGGATGACCGCCCAACTAATGAAAAACTGTTTTTT. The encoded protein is CASSSDDRPTNEKLFF.

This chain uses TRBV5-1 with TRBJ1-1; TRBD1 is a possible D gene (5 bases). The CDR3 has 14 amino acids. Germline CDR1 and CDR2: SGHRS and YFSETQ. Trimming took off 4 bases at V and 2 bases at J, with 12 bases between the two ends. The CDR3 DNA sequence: TGCGCCAGCAGCCAAGGACGGGGCAACACTGAAGCTTTCTTT. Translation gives CASSQGRGNTEAFF. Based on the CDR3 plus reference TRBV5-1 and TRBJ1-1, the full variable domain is KAGVTQTPRYLIKTRGQQVTLSCSPISGHRSVSWYQQTPGQGLQFLFEYFSETQRNKGNFPGRFSGRQFSNSRSEMNVSTLELGDSALYLCASSQGRGNTEAFFGQGTRLTVV.

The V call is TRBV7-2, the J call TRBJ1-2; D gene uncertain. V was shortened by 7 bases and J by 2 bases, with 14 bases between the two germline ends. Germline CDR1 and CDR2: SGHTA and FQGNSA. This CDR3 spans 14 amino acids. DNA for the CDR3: TGTGCCAGCACCTCCACCGCGGGGAACTATGGCTACACCTTC. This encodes CASTSTAGNYGYTF.

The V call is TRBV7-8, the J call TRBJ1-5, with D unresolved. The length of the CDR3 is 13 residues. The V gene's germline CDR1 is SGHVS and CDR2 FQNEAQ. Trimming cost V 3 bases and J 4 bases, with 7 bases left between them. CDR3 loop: CASSFSLNQPQHF. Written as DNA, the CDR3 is TGTGCCAGCAGCTTCTCCCTGAATCAGCCCCAGCATTTT.

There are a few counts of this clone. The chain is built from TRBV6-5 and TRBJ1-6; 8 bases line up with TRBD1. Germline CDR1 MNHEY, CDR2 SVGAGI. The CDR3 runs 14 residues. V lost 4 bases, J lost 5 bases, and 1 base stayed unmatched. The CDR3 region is CASSWTGNNSPLHF. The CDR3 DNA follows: TGTGCCAGCAGTTGGACAGGGAATAATTCACCCCTCCACTTT.

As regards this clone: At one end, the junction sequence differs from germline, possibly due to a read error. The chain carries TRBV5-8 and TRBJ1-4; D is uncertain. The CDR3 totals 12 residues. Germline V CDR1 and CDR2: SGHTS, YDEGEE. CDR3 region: CANSLVSGKLFF. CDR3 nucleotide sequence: TGTGCCAACAGCCTGGTTTCGGGAAAACTGTTTTTT.

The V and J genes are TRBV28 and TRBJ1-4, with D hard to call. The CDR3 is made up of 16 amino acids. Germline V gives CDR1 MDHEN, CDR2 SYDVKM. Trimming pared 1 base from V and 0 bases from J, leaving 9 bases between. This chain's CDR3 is CASSLFRRPTNEKLFF. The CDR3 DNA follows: TGTGCCAGCAGTTTATTCCGGCGGCCAACTAATGAAAAACTGTTTTTT.

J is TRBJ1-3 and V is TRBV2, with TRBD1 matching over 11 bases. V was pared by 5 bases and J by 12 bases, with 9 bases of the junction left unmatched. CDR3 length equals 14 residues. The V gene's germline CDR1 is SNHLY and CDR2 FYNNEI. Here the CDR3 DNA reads TGTGCCAGCAGTCCGGACAGGGGGCAAGCTAACATATATTTT. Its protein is CASSPDRGQANIYF.

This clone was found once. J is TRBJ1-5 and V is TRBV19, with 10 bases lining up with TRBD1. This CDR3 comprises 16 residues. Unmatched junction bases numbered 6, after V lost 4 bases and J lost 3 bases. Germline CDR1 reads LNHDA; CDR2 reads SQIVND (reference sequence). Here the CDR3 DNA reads TGTGCCAGTAGTAAGACGACAGGGGGCCTCAATCAGCCCCAGCATTTT. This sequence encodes CASSKTTGGLNQPQHF.

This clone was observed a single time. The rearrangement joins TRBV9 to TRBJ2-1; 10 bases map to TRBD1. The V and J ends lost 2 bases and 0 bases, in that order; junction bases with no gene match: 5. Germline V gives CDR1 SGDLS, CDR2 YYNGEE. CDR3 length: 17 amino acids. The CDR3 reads CASSVWDRGLSYNEQFF. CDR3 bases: TGTGCCAGCAGCGTCTGGGACAGGGGCCTCTCCTACAATGAGCAGTTCTTC. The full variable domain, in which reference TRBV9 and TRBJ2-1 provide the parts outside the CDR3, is DSGVTQTPKHLITATGQRVTLRCSPRSGDLSVYWYQQSLDQGLQFLIQYYNGEERAKGNILERFSAQQFPDLHSELNLSSLELGDSALYFCASSVWDRGLSYNEQFFGPGTRLTVL.

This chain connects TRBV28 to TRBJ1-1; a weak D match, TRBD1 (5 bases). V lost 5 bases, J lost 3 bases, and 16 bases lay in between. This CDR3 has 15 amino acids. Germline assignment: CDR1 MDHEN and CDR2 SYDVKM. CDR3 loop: CASSQEGLGDTEAFF. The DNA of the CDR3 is TGTGCCAGCAGTCAAGAGGGGTTGGGGGACACTGAAGCTTTCTTT.

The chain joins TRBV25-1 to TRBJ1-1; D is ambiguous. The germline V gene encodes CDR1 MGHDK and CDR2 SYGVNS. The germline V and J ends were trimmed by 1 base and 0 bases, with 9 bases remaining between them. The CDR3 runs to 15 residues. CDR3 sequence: CASSESYSLNTEAFF. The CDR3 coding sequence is TGTGCCAGCAGTGAATCCTACAGCCTGAACACTGAAGCTTTCTTT.

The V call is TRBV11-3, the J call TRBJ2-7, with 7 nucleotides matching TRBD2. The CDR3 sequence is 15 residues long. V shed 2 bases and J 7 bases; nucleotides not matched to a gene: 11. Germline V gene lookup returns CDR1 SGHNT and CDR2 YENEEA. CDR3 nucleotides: TGTGCCAGCAGCTTACGTTCGGGACGGGAGGCTGAGCAGTACTTC. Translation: CASSLRSGREAEQYF. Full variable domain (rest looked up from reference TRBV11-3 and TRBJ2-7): EAGVVQSPRYKIIEKKQPVAFWCNPISGHNTLYWYLQNLGQGPELLIRYENEEAVDDSQLPKDRFSAERLKGVDSTLKIQPAELGDSAVYLCASSLRSGREAEQYFGPGTRLTVT.

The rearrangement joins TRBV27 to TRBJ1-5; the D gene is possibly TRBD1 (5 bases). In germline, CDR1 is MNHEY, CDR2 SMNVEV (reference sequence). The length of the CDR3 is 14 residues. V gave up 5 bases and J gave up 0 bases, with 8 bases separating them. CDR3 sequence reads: CASSQGYSNQPQHF. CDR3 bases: TGTGCCAGCAGTCAGGGATATAGCAATCAGCCCCAGCATTTT.